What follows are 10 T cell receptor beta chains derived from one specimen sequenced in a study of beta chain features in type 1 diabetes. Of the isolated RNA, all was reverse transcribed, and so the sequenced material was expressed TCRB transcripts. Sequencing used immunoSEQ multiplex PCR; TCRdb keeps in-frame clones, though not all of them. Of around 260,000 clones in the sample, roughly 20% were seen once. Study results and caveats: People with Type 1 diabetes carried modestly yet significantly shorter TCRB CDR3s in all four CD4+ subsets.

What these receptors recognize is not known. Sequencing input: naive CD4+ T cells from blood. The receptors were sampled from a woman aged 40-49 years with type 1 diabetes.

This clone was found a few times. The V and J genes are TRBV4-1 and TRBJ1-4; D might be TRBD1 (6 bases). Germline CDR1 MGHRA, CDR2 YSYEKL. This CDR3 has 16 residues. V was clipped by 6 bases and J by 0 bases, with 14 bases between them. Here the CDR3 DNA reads TGCGCCAGCAGGCCAGGGGAACTTGCAACTAATGAAAAACTGTTTTTT. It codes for CASRPGELATNEKLFF.

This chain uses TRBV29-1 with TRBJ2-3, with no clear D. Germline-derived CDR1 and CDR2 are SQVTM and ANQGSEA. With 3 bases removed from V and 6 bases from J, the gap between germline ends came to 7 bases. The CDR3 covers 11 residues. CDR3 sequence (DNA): TGCAGCGTTGACCGTTCGGATACGCAGTATTTT. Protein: CSVDRSDTQYF.

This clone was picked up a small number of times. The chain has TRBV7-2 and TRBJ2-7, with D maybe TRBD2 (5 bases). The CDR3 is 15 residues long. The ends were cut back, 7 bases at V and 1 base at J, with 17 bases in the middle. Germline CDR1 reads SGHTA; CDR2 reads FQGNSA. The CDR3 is CASTLFNGGSYEQYF. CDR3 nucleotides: TGTGCCAGCACGCTTTTTAACGGAGGTTCCTACGAGCAGTACTTC.

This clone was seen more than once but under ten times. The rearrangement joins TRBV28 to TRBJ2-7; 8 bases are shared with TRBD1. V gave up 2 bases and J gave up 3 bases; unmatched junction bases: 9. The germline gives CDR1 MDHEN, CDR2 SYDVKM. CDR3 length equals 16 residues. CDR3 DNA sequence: TGTGCCAGCAGTTTAGCCGGGGGACAGGAGTTCTACGAGCAGTACTTC. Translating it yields CASSLAGGQEFYEQYF.

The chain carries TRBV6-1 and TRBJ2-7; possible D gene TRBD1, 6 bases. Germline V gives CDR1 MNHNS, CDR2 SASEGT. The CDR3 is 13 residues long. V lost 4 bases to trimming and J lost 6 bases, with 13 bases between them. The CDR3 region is CASSGFQGGEQYF. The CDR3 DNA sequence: TGTGCCAGCAGTGGTTTTCAAGGGGGCGAGCAGTACTTC.

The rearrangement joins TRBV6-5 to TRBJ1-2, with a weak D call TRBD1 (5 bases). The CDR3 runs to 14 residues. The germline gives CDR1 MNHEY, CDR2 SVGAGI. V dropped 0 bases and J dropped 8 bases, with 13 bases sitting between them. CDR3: CASSYSGGLAGYTF. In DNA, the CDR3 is TGTGCCAGCAGTTACTCGGGGGGTCTGGCCGGCTACACCTTC.

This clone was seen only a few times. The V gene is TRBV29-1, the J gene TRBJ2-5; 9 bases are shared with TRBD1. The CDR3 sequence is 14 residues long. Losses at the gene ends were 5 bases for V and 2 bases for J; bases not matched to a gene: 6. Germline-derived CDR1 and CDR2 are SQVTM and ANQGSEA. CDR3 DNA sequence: TGCAGCGTTCAATGGGGGACAGGGCAAGAGACCCAGTACTTC. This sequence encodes CSVQWGTGQETQYF.

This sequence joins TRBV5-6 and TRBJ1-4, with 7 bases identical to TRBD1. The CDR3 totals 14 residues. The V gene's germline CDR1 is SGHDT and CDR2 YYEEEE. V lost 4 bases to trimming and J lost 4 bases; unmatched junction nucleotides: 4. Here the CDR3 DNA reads TGTGCCAGCAGCCCGGGACAGAATAATGAAAAACTGTTTTTT. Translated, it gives CASSPGQNNEKLFF.

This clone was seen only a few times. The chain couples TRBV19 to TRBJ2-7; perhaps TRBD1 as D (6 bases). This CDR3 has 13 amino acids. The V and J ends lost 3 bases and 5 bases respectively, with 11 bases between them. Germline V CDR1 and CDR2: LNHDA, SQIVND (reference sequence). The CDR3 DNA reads TGTGCCAGTAGTATGGGACACCCCGACGAGCAGTACTTC. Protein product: CASSMGHPDEQYF.

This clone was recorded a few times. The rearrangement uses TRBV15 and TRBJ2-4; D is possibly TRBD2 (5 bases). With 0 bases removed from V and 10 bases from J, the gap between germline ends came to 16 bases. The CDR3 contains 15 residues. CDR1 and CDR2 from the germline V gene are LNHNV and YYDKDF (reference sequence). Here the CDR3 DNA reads TGTGCCACCAGCAGAGAGGCGGACCACTCGGGGATTCAGTACTTC. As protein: CATSREADHSGIQYF.